This paragraph covers one T cell receptor (beta chain) sequence. The V gene's germline CDR1 is SGHAT and CDR2 FQNNGV. After removal of 4 bases from V and 0 bases from J, the junction contained 10 bases not matched to a gene. The CDR3 contains 17 residues. Participants were aged about 18 to 90 years, lived in around 22 US areas, and enrolled virtually. These data are taken from a study of blood T cell repertoires in COVID-19. Overall study: Donors in the United States, Italy and Spain gave samples during acute or convalescent COVID-19. T cells, B-cell-depleted T cells, or PBMCs provided the cDNA or gDNA that served as material.

TCRdb's copy holds only in-frame clones and misses some; the assay was immunoSEQ multiplex PCR. The sample yields roughly 150,000 clones, more than 65% seen once. This clonotype was obtained from a woman aged 40 to 55 with acute COVID-19. This chain links TRBV11-2 with TRBJ1-1; TRBD1 matches 8 bases. The sequenced sample consisted of PBMCs or T cells enriched from blood (not recorded which). The CDR3 DNA reads as TGTGCCAGCAGCTCCCCCCCCGGACAGGGCGTGAACACTGAAGCTTTCTTT. This gives the protein CASSSPPGQGVNTEAFF.